These T cell receptor beta chains were read from a single sample in a study of cytomegalovirus exposure and HLA in healthy donors. Clones were sequenced by immunoSEQ multiplex PCR, and TCRdb holds only the in-frame ones, with some missing. Its listing shows 130,000 to 150,000 clones. Sequenced: PBMCs. Receptor source: a woman in her fifties or sixties in good health and CMV-seronegative. Each CDR3 is given with its conserved first and last residue. The D gene is left open where the match is weak.

V	D	J	DNA	CDR3
TRBV18	NA	TRBJ1-1	TGTGCCAGCTCACCACTCCGAGGGACAAGGGATAGGAACACTGAAGCTTTCTTT	CASSPLRGTRDRNTEAFF
TRBV7-3	NA	TRBJ1-5	TGTGCCAGCAGCTTAAAAGGGGGGGAACAGCCCCAGCATTTT	CASSLKGGEQPQHF
TRBV19	TRBD1	TRBJ2-3	TGTGCCAGTAGCTCGACAGGGGGCGATACGCAGTATTTT	CASSSTGGDTQYF
TRBV28	TRBD2	TRBJ2-3	TGTGCCAGCAGTAAGGGACTAGCGGGGCGGCCCGATACGCAGTATTTT	CASSKGLAGRPDTQYF
TRBV5-8	NA	TRBJ1-1	TGTGCCAGCAGCTTGTTGGCCGGGTACACTGAAGCTTTCTTT	CASSLLAGYTEAFF
TRBV30	NA	TRBJ1-1	TGTGCCTGGAGCCCTATCACGGGGGATACTGAAGCTTTCTTT	CAWSPITGDTEAFF
TRBV27	TRBD1	TRBJ1-1	TGTGCCAGCAGTTCCCGTAAGGGACAGGGGAGCATGAACACTGAAGCTTTCTTT	CASSSRKGQGSMNTEAFF
TRBV19	NA	TRBJ1-1	TGTGCCAGTAGTCCGACAGTTAAGAACACTGAAGCTTTCTTT	CASSPTVKNTEAFF
TRBV19	NA	TRBJ2-7	TGTGCCAGTAGTATATCGTCCCGGGGGAGCTCCTACGAGCAGTACTTC	CASSISSRGSSYEQYF
TRBV29-1	TRBD2	TRBJ2-2	TGCAGCGGGGGGAGCGGGAGTACCGGGGAGCTGTTTTTT	CSGGSGSTGELFF
TRBV5-6	TRBD1	TRBJ1-2	TGTGCCAGCAGCTGGGGGGGACAGGGGGCGACGGGCTACACCTTC	CASSWGGQGATGYTF
TRBV7-9	TRBD1	TRBJ2-3	TGTGCCAGCAGCCCAAGACAGGGGTCAAAGTCAGATACGCAGTATTTT	CASSPRQGSKSDTQYF
TRBV5-6	NA	TRBJ2-7	TGTGCCAGCAGCGAATGGACCGTAGCGTACTCCTACGAGCAGTACTTC	CASSEWTVAYSYEQYF
TRBV11-3	NA	TRBJ2-5	TGTGCCAGCAGCTTAGAGTCCGGCCGGGTACAAGAGACCCAGTACTTC	CASSLESGRVQETQYF